Listed below are T cell receptor beta chains from one sample, sequenced in a study of blood T cell repertoires in COVID-19. Assay used: immunoSEQ multiplex PCR; TCRdb lists only in-frame clones, some missing. The sample gives just under 150,000 clones, 85% of which show up once; 2.6% is in the top ten. Input material: peripheral blood. These receptors were collected from a human donor with acute or convalescent COVID-19. The donor label of this sample is uncertain. The conserved cysteine and the conserved F or W are not part of the CDR3 here. Each record gives: V gene, J gene, CDR3 protein.

TRBV3-1/TRBV3-2	TRBJ1-1	ASSTGFNTEAF
TRBV19	TRBJ1-5	ASSIASLEPQH
TRBV9	TRBJ2-5	ASSLVLGGGIETQY
TRBV10-3	TRBJ1-4	AISESREVKLF
TRBV4-1	TRBJ1-1	ASSQEAGTEAF
TRBV24-1	TRBJ2-3	ATSDRDVRQGSDTQY
TRBV2	TRBJ1-1	ASSPGQGYTEAF
TRBV19	TRBJ1-1	ASSTGVNTEAF
TRBV9	TRBJ1-2	ASSQGQGNSNYGYT
TRBV18	TRBJ1-2	ASSSTGNYGYT
TRBV5-6	TRBJ1-4	ASSLGQGRGKLF
TRBV10-3	TRBJ1-5	AISESGGQPQH
TRBV6-5	TRBJ1-1	ASSYSGVKTEAF
TRBV11-2	TRBJ1-3	ASSLGTGRSGNTIY
TRBV18	TRBJ1-6	ASSPLRDNSPLH
TRBV5-1	TRBJ1-6	ASSWGDSANSPLH
TRBV29-1	TRBJ1-4	SVGRGTNEKLF
TRBV7-2	TRBJ1-4	ASRTGDRVEKLF
TRBV9	TRBJ2-1	ASSVEGAIYNEQF
TRBV24-1	TRBJ1-5	ATSEGTGGNNQPQH
TRBV20-1	TRBJ2-2	SASSVPRGQGITGELF
TRBV7-3	TRBJ1-1	ASGTGWGLGNTEAF
TRBV4-1	TRBJ2-1	ASSQVHYGGLGNEQF
TRBV7-2	TRBJ1-3	ASSLVRGGSGNTIY
TRBV2	TRBJ2-2	ASSELRGRGELF
TRBV6-2/TRBV6-3	TRBJ1-1	ASRPFGTDTEAF
TRBV6-2/TRBV6-3	TRBJ2-4	ASSYEAGGAKNIQY
TRBV5-4	TRBJ2-3	ASSVGTGLSTDTQY
TRBV24-1	TRBJ1-4	ATSDPTELNEKLF
TRBV12-3/TRBV12-4	TRBJ1-2	ASRGTGQNGYT
TRBV10-3	TRBJ2-7	ATRESYEQY
TRBV27	TRBJ2-6	ASSFVSGTVLT
TRBV10-3	TRBJ1-2	AISPGTGGDYNYGYT
TRBV24-1	TRBJ2-5	ATSDRRLAVQY
TRBV13	TRBJ1-4	ASSPPGQPKGEKLF
TRBV24-1	TRBJ2-3	ATSDSWTATQY
TRBV7-2	TRBJ2-1	ASSFPPGFYEQF
TRBV19	TRBJ1-1	ASSIFGGNTEAF
TRBV28	TRBJ1-5	ADSTFNQPQH
TRBV6-2/TRBV6-3	TRBJ2-5	ASSYPGTSGGPYQETQY
TRBV7-3	TRBJ1-2	ASSTGTGGAAYGYT
TRBV19	TRBJ2-5	ASRNREETQY
TRBV6-5	TRBJ1-5	ASSSMFSQPQH
TRBV11-2	TRBJ2-1	ASSLVTLTYNEQF
TRBV5-1	TRBJ1-4	ASSFRTGNEKLF
TRBV6-5	TRBJ2-5	ASTLAGGPGETQY
TRBV3-1/TRBV3-2	TRBJ2-7	ASSQDGGKGAYEQY
TRBV6-5	TRBJ2-4	ASRSKLLAKNIQY
TRBV5-6	TRBJ2-5	ASSLAKALYQETQY
TRBV27	TRBJ1-5	ASSLYRPVYQPQH
TRBV4-1	TRBJ2-3	ASSQDFVLRAGGATDTQY
TRBV28	TRBJ1-1	ASSRDRGRPLNTEAF
TRBV2	TRBJ1-5	ATRSRGLGNQPQH
TRBV19	TRBJ1-5	ASRNDRGEGQPQH
TRBV2	TRBJ2-2	ASSEWDRITGELF
TRBV19	TRBJ2-3	ASSIAITSTDTQY
TRBV20-1	TRBJ2-2	SARGGGELF
TRBV4-1	TRBJ2-3	ASSQQEVDTQY
TRBV29-1	TRBJ2-1	SVGTSLYNEQF